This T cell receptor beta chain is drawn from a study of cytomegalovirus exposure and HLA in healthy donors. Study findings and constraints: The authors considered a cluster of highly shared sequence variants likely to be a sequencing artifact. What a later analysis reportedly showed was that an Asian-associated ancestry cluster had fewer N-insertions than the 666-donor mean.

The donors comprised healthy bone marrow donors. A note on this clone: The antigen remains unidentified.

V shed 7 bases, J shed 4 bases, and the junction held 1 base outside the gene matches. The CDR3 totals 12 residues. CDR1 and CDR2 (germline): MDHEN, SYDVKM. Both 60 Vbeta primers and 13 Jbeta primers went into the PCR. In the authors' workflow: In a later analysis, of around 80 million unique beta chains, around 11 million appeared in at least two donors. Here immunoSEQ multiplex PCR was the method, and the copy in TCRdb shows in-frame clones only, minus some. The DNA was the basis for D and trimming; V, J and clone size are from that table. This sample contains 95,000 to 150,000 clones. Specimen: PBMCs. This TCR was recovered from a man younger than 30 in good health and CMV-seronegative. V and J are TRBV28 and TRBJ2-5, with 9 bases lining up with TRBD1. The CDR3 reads CASNRGRETQYF. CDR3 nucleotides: TGTGCCAGCAACAGGGGGCGAGAGACCCAGTACTTC.